What follows is one T cell receptor beta chain and its context. Recruits, aged about 18 to 89 years, lived in some 25 US areas. Exposed participants came across a COVID-19 case within 2 weeks before study entry. CDR3 length: 13 amino acids. With 5 bases removed from V and 7 bases from J, the gap between germline ends came to 14 bases. The data are from a study of blood T cell repertoires in COVID-19. Across the study: The study drew acute and convalescent COVID-19 samples from the United States, Italy and Spain.

As originally analysed: Amplification of reference gene primers was used by the study to estimate nucleated cell counts. The table came from immunoSEQ multiplex PCR; TCRdb's copy has only in-frame clones and leaves some out. V, J and clone size are taken as reported in that table, and D and trimming were inferred from the DNA itself. The table has roughly 250,000 clones, around 82% seen once. The clonotype was recovered from a middle-aged woman who had been exposed to COVID-19. The genes are TRBV12-3 or TRBV12-4 and TRBJ1-2; D gene ambiguous. Material: PBMCs or T cells enriched from blood (not recorded which). The CDR3 sequence is CASSPALLGGYTF. CDR3 nucleotide sequence: TGTGCCAGCAGTCCAGCGCTACTTGGTGGCTACACCTTC.